This TCR beta chain came from a study of CD8 T cell repertoires and HIV-1 epitope variants. The V gene's germline CDR1 is SEHNR and CDR2 FQNEAQ (reference sequence). V was clipped by 5 bases and J by 2 bases, with 2 bases between them. The CDR3 extends over 11 amino acids. About this clone itself: The antigen is unknown.

Here immunoSEQ multiplex PCR was the method, and the copy in TCRdb shows in-frame clones only, minus some. The sample shows roughly 5,000 clones, just over 65% of them seen only once. The material sequenced was cultured CD8+ T cells derived from PBMCs. The chain combines TRBV7-9 with TRBJ2-3; D gene uncertain. The TCR sequence derives from a male donor with HIV. CDR3 in DNA: TGTGCCAGCAGCAACACAGATACGCAGTATTTT. Encoded protein: CASSNTDTQYF.